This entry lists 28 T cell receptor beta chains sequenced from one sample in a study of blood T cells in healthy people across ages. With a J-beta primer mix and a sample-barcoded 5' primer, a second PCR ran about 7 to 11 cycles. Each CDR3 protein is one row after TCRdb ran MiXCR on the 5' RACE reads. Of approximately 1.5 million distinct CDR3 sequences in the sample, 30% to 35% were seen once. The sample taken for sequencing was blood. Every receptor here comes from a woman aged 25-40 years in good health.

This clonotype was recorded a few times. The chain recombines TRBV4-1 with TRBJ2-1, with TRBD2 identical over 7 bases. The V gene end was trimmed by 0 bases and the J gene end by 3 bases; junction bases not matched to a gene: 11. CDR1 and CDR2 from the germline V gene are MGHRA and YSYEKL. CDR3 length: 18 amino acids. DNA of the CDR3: TGCGCCAGCAGCCAAGACCCCCGACCAGCGGGAAACTACAATGAGCAGTTCTTC. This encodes CASSQDPRPAGNYNEQFF.

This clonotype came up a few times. CDR3 nucleotides: TGTGCCAGCAGTCGCAGCTTAGAGAATGAGCAGTTCTTC. Its protein is CASSRSLENEQFF. This sequence joins TRBV9 and TRBJ2-1; D unclear. Germline lookup yields CDR1 SGDLS and CDR2 YYNGEE. Trimming took 5 bases from V and 7 from J, leaving 13 bases between them. The CDR3 is 13 residues long.

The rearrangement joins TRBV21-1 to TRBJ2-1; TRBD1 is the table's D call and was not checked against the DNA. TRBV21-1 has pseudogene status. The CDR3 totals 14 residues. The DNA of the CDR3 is TGTGCCAGGCGGCGGTCAGGGACCTACAATGAGCAGTTCTTC. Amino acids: CARRRSGTYNEQFF.

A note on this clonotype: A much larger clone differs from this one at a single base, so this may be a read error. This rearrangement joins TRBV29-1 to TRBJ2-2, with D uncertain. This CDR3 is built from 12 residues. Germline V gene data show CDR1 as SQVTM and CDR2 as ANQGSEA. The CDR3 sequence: CNVEGNTGELFF. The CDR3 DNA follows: TGCAACGTTGAAGGGAACACCGGGGAGCTGTTTTTT.

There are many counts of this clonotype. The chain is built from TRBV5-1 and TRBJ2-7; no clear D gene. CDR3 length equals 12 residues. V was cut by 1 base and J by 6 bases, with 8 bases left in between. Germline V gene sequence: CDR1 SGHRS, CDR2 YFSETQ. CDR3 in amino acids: CASSLSLAEQYF. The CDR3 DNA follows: TGCGCCAGCAGCTTGAGTTTGGCCGAGCAGTACTTC. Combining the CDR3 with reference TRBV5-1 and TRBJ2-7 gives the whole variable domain KAGVTQTPRYLIKTRGQQVTLSCSPISGHRSVSWYQQTPGQGLQFLFEYFSETQRNKGNFPGRFSGRQFSNSRSEMNVSTLELGDSALYLCASSLSLAEQYFGPGTRLTVT.

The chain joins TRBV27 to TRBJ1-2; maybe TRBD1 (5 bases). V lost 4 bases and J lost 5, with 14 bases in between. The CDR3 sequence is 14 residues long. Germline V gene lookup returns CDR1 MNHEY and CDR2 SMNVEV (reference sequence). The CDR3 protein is CASSYRDGGYGYTF. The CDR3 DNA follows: TGTGCCAGCAGTTACCGGGATGGGGGGTATGGCTACACCTTC.

The CDR3 DNA reads as TGTGCCAGCAGCTCCGTAAGGGGGGGGGTGTACAATGAGCAGTACTTC. Translated: CASSSVRGGVYNEQYF. V and J are TRBV7-7 and TRBJ2-1; D is possibly TRBD2 (7 bases). The J call may be in error: the DNA end matches TRBJ2-7 better. The CDR3 covers 16 residues. Germline CDR1 is SSHAT and CDR2 is FNYEAQ (reference sequence).

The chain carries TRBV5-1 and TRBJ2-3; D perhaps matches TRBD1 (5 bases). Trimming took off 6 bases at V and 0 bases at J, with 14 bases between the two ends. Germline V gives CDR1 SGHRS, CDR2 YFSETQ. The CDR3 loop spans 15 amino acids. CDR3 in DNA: TGCGCCAGCAATTTGGCAGGGCGGAGCACAGATACGCAGTATTTT. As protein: CASNLAGRSTDTQYF. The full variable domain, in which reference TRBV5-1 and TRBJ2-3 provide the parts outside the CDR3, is KAGVTQTPRYLIKTRGQQVTLSCSPISGHRSVSWYQQTPGQGLQFLFEYFSETQRNKGNFPGRFSGRQFSNSRSEMNVSTLELGDSALYLCASNLAGRSTDTQYFGPGTRLTVL.

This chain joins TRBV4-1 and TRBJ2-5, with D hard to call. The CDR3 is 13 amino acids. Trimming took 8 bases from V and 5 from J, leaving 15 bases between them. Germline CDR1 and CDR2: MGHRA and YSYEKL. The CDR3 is CASGLVWSETQYF. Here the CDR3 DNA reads TGCGCCAGCGGCCTTGTCTGGTCGGAGACCCAGTACTTC.

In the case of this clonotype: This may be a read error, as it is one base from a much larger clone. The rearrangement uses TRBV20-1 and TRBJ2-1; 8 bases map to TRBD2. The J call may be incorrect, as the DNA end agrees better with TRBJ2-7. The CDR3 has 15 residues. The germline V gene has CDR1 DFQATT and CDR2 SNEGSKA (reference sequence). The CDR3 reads CSARASGSSYNEQYF. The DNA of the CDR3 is TGCAGTGCTAGGGCTAGCGGGTCCTCCTACAATGAGCAGTACTTC.

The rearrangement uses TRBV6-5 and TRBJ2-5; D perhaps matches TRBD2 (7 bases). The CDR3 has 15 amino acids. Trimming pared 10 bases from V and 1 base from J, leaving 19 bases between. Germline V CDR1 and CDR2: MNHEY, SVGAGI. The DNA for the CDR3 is TGTGCCACCGGGGGGCCCGGGGGCCTCCAAGAGACCCAGTACTTC. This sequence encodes CATGGPGGLQETQYF.

CDR3 loop: CASSQEWSGGNTEAFF. The CDR3 DNA sequence: TGCGCCAGCAGCCAAGAATGGTCAGGTGGGAACACTGAAGCTTTCTTT. The chain links TRBV4-1 to TRBJ1-1; D gene unclear. Trimming pared 0 bases from V and 1 base from J, leaving 12 bases between. In germline, CDR1 is MGHRA, CDR2 YSYEKL. The CDR3 spans 16 residues.

In DNA, the CDR3 is TGCAGTGCTAGTTCAGGTTCAGGGCCCGAGACCCAGTACTTC. The encoded protein is CSASSGSGPETQYF. The rearrangement uses TRBV20-1 and TRBJ2-5; TRBD1 might be the D (5 bases). Germline V gene sequence: CDR1 DFQATT, CDR2 SNEGSKA (reference sequence). V shed 3 bases and J shed 5 bases, with 16 bases lying between them. CDR3 size: 14 residues.

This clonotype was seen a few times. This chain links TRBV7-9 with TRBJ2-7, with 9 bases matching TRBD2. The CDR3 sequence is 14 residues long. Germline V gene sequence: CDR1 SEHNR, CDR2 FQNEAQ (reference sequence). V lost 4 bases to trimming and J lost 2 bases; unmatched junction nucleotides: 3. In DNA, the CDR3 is TGTGCCAGCAGCTGGACTAGCGCCACCTACGAGCAGTACTTC. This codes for CASSWTSATYEQYF.

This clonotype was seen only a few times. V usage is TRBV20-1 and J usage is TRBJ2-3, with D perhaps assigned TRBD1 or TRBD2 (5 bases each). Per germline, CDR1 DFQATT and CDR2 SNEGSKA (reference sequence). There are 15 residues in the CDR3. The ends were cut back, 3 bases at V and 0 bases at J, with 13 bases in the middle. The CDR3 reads CSASGTLTSTDTQYF. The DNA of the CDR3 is TGCAGTGCTAGCGGGACCCTAACAAGCACAGATACGCAGTATTTT.

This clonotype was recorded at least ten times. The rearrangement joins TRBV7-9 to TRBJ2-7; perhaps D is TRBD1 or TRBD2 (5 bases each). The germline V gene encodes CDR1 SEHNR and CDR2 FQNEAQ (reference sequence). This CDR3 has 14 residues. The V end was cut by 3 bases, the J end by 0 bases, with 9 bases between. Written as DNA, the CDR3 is TGTGCCAGCAGCTTGGGACGCAGCTCCTACGAGCAGTACTTC. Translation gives CASSLGRSSYEQYF.

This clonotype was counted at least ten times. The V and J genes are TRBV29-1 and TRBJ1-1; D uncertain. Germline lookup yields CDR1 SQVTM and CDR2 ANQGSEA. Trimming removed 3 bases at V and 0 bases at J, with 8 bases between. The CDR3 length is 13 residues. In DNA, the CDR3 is TGCAGCGTTGAGGGGAGAGTGAACACTGAAGCTTTCTTT. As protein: CSVEGRVNTEAFF.

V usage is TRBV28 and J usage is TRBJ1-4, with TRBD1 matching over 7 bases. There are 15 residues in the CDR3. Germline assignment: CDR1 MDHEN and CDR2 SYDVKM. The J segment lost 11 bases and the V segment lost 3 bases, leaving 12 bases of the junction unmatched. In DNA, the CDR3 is TGTGCCAGCAGTTTGGTGCGGCAGGGGGAGGGGAAACTGTTTTTT. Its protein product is CASSLVRQGEGKLFF.

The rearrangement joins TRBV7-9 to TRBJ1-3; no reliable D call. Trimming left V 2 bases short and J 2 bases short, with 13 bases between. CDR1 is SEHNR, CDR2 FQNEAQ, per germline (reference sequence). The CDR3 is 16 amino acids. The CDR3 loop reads CASSLLSGITGNTIYF. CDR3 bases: TGTGCCAGCAGCTTACTCTCCGGGATCACTGGAAACACCATATATTTT.

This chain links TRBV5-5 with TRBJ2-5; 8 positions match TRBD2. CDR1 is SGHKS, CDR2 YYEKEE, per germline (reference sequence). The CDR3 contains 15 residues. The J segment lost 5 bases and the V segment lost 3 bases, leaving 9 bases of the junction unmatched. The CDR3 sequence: CASSSTGGGYETQYF. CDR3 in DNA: TGTGCCAGCAGCTCCACGGGGGGGGGCTACGAGACCCAGTACTTC.

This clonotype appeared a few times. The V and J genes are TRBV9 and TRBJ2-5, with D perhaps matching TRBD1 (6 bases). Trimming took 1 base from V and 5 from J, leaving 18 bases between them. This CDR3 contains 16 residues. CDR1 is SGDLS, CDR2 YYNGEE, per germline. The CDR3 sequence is CASSVPSRGRCETQYF. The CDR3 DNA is TGTGCCAGCAGCGTACCATCCAGGGGCCGATGTGAGACCCAGTACTTC.

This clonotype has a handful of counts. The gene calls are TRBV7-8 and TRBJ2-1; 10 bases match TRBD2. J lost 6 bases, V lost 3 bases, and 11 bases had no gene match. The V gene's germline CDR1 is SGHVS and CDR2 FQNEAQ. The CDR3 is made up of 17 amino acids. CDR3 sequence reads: CASSLVYLSGGANEQFF. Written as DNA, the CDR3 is TGTGCCAGCAGCTTGGTGTACTTGAGCGGGGGGGCCAATGAGCAGTTCTTC.

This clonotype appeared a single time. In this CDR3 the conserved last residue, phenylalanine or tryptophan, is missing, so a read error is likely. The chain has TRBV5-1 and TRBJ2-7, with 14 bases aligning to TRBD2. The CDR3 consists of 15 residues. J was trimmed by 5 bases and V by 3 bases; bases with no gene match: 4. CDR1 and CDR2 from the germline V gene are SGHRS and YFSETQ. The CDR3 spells CASSWGTSGSHEQYL. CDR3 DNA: TGCGCCAGCAGCTGGGGGACTAGCGGGAGCCACGAGCAGTACTTA.

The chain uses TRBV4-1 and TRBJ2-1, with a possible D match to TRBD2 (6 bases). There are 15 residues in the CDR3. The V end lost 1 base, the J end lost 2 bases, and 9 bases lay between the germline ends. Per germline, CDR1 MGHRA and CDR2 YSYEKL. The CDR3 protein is CASSQGDFTYNEQFF. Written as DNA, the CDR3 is TGCGCCAGCAGCCAAGGGGACTTTACCTACAATGAGCAGTTCTTC.

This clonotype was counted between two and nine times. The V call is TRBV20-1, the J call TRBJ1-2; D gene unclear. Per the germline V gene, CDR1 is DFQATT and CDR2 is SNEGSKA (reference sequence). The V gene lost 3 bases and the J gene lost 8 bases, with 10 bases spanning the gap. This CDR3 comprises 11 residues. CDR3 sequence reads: CSASNIKGYTF. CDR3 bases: TGCAGTGCTAGTAACATAAAGGGCTACACCTTC.

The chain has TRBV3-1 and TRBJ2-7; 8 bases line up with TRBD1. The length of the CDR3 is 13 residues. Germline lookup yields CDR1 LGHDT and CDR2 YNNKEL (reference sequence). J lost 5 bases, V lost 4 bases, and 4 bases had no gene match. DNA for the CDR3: TGTGCCAGCAGCCCGACAGGGGATAACGAGCAGTACTTC. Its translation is CASSPTGDNEQYF.

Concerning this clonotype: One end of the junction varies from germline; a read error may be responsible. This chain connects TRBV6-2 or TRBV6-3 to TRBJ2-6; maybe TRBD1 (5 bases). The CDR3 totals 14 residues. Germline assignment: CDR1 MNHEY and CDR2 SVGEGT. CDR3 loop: CASSKYSGANVPTF. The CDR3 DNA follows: TGTGCCAGCAGCAAGTACTCTGGGGCCAACGTCCCGACTTTC.

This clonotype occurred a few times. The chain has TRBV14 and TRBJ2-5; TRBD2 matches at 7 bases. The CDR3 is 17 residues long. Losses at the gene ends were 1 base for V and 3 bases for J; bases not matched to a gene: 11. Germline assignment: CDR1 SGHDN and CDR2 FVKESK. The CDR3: CASSQGQPAGLEETQYF. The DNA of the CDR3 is TGTGCCAGCAGCCAAGGTCAGCCAGCGGGGTTGGAAGAGACCCAGTACTTC.